This is a list of T cell receptor beta chains from one sample in a study of blood T cell repertoires in COVID-19. The table came from immunoSEQ multiplex PCR; TCRdb's copy has only in-frame clones and leaves some out. In the table there are roughly 250,000 clones, approximately 78% of which are singletons. Sequencing used peripheral blood. The receptors here all came from an older woman with active or convalescent COVID-19. Each CDR3 is given with its conserved first and last residue. D genes are given only for firm matches. Not every row has a clone size; where given, it reads once, few, many or a size class.

clone size | J gene | V gene | D gene | CDR3 protein | CDR3 DNA
- | TRBJ2-3 | TRBV2 | TRBD2 | CASSGGRGTDTQYF | TGTGCCAGCAGTGGCGGGAGGGGCACAGATACGCAGTATTTT
- | TRBJ2-3 | TRBV9 | TRBD2 | CASSVALGSGVRRPGTDTQYF | TGTGCCAGCAGCGTAGCTCTGGGTAGCGGGGTGAGGCGACCTGGCACAGATACGCAGTATTTT
- | TRBJ2-7 | TRBV5-1 | - | CASRTGGGIEEQYF | TGCGCCAGCAGGACAGGTGGAGGTATTGAGGAGCAGTACTTC
many | TRBJ1-5 | TRBV19 | - | CASNLLNQPQHF | TGTGCCTCAAACCTTCTAAATCAGCCCCAGCATTTT
- | TRBJ1-1 | TRBV5-1 | - | CARPPRLEGNTEAFF | TGCGCCAGACCCCCGAGGCTAGAGGGGAACACTGAAGCTTTCTTT
- | TRBJ1-5 | TRBV12-5 | - | CASGLGTGAGNQPQHF | TGTGCTAGTGGTTTGGGCACTGGGGCAGGCAATCAGCCCCAGCATTTT
- | TRBJ1-1 | TRBV14 | - | CASSLGVLEAFF | TGTGCCAGCAGCCTCGGGGTACTTGAAGCTTTCTTT
- | TRBJ2-6 | TRBV21-1 | - | CASSNLVWRTGANVLTF | TGTGCCAGCAGCAACTTGGTGTGGAGGACCGGGGCCAACGTCCTGACTTTC
once | TRBJ2-5 | TRBV2 | TRBD1 | CASRGQGFETQYF | TGTGCCAGCAGGGGACAGGGGTTCGAGACCCAGTACTTC
- | TRBJ2-3 | TRBV11-2 | - | CASSLRPLTGSSTDTQYF | TGTGCCAGCAGCTTAAGGCCCCTTACGGGGTCGAGCACAGATACGCAGTATTTT
- | TRBJ1-5 | TRBV6-6 | TRBD1 | CASSRGTDNQPQHF | TGTGCCAGCAGTCGCGGGACAGACAATCAGCCCCAGCATTTT
- | TRBJ2-3 | TRBV5-1 | - | CASNSLETDTQYF | TGCGCCAGCAATTCCCTAGAGACAGATACGCAGTATTTT
- | TRBJ2-2 | TRBV6-5 | TRBD1 | CASHRGATGELFF | TGTGCCAGCCACAGGGGGGCCACCGGGGAGCTGTTTTTT
- | TRBJ2-3 | TRBV5-1 | TRBD2 | CASSPYSGGGTDTQYF | TGCGCCAGCAGCCCCTATAGCGGGGGGGGCACAGATACGCAGTATTTT
- | TRBJ1-6 | TRBV2 | TRBD1 | CASSPQPTGSNSPLHF | TGTGCCAGCAGCCCTCAACCGACAGGGTCAAATTCACCCCTCCACTTT
- | TRBJ1-2 | TRBV29-1 | TRBD1 | CSCVGQGNYGYTF | TGCAGCTGCGTGGGACAGGGAAACTATGGCTACACCTTC
- | TRBJ1-1 | TRBV5-1 | - | CASSYRPHSENTEAFF | TGCGCCAGCTCATACCGACCGCATAGCGAGAACACTGAAGCTTTCTTT
- | TRBJ2-5 | TRBV10-1 | - | CASSESRRGGSVETQYF | TGCGCCAGCAGTGAGTCGAGAAGAGGGGGATCGGTCGAGACCCAGTACTTC
- | TRBJ2-2 | TRBV18 | - | CASSPPKTGELFF | TGTGCCAGCTCACCACCCAAAACCGGGGAGCTGTTTTTT
- | TRBJ1-6 | TRBV7-2 | - | CASSLPRSGTPLHF | TGTGCCAGCAGCTTGCCTAGGTCTGGAACACCCCTCCACTTT
- | TRBJ2-2 | TRBV25-1 | TRBD1 | CASSRRDRDTGELFF | TGTGCCAGCAGTCGCCGGGACAGGGACACCGGGGAGCTGTTTTTT
- | TRBJ2-4 | TRBV7-9 | - | CASSLGTGNIQYF | TGTGCCAGCAGCTTAGGCACGGGTAACATTCAGTACTTC
- | TRBJ2-6 | TRBV4-1 | TRBD1 | CASSQDPQGATGANVLTF | TGCGCCAGCAGCCAAGACCCACAGGGGGCGACTGGGGCCAACGTCCTGACTTTC
- | TRBJ2-3 | TRBV11-2 | TRBD1 | CASRGQQGSLSTDTQYF | TGTGCCAGCAGGGGTCAACAGGGGTCGCTTAGCACAGATACGCAGTATTTT
- | TRBJ1-6 | TRBV19 | - | CATAQGSTYNSPLHF | TGTGCCACCGCACAGGGTTCCACCTATAATTCACCCCTCCACTTT
- | TRBJ1-5 | TRBV25-1 | TRBD1 | CASSVAGGYEPQHF | TGTGCCAGCAGTGTAGCAGGGGGCTATGAGCCCCAGCATTTT
- | TRBJ2-5 | TRBV7-9 | - | CASSLSGETQYF | TGTGCCAGCAGCTTAAGCGGAGAGACCCAGTACTTC
- | TRBJ1-2 | TRBV6-5 | TRBD1 | CASTRDRDFNYGYTF | TGTGCCAGCACCAGGGACAGGGACTTTAACTATGGCTACACCTTC
- | TRBJ2-7 | TRBV5-1 | TRBD1 | CASSQGAAADAYEQYF | TGCGCCAGCAGCCAGGGGGCGGCGGCCGACGCCTACGAGCAGTACTTC
- | TRBJ2-5 | TRBV18 | - | CASSPGEETQYF | TGTGCCAGCTCACCCGGGGAGGAGACCCAGTACTTC
- | TRBJ2-5 | TRBV3-1/TRBV3-2 | - | CASSQVETKETQYF | TGTGCCAGCAGCCAAGTGGAGACTAAAGAGACCCAGTACTTC
- | TRBJ1-1 | TRBV10-3 | - | CAISGRETEAFF | TGTGCCATCAGCGGCAGGGAAACTGAAGCTTTCTTT
- | TRBJ1-6 | TRBV5-4 | TRBD1 | CASSSWTGVTNSPLHF | TGTGCCAGCAGCTCCTGGACAGGGGTGACGAATTCACCCCTCCACTTT
- | TRBJ1-2 | TRBV6-1 | TRBD1 | CASSPDRQGKYGYTF | TGTGCCAGCAGTCCCGATCGACAGGGCAAATATGGCTACACCTTC
- | TRBJ1-2 | TRBV15 | TRBD1 | CATSKGQGEVYTF | TGTGCCACCAGCAAGGGACAGGGCGAAGTCTACACCTTC
- | TRBJ2-2 | TRBV7-9 | TRBD1 | CASSFGTGNTGELFF | TGTGCCAGCAGCTTTGGGACAGGGAACACCGGGGAGCTGTTTTTT
- | TRBJ2-5 | TRBV5-6 | - | CASSPYGRGTETQYF | TGTGCCAGCAGCCCCTACGGAAGGGGGACGGAGACCCAGTACTTC
- | TRBJ1-5 | TRBV5-1 | TRBD1 | CASSRTGDNQPQHF | TGCGCCAGCAGCCGAACAGGGGACAATCAGCCCCAGCATTTT
- | TRBJ2-2 | TRBV6-1 | TRBD2 | CASSDRGLAGVTGELFF | TGTGCCAGCAGTGATAGGGGACTTGCGGGAGTGACCGGGGAGCTGTTTTTT
- | TRBJ2-5 | TRBV7-9 | - | CASTPRAQETQYF | TGTGCCAGCACCCCGAGGGCACAAGAGACCCAGTACTTC
- | TRBJ1-2 | TRBV10-3 | - | CAISEFASGDYGYTF | TGTGCCATCAGTGAATTTGCGTCAGGGGACTATGGCTACACCTTC
- | TRBJ2-7 | TRBV5-6 | - | CASSFGGSYEQYF | TGTGCCAGCAGCTTCGGGGGATCCTACGAGCAGTACTTC
- | TRBJ2-5 | TRBV6-2/TRBV6-3 | - | CASSYTPAAKETQYF | TGTGCCAGCAGTTACACCCCGGCGGCGAAAGAGACCCAGTACTTC
- | TRBJ1-1 | TRBV6-5 | - | CASSYAPVGGGTEAFF | TGTGCCAGCAGTTACGCCCCCGTGGGGGGAGGGACTGAAGCTTTCTTT
- | TRBJ2-5 | TRBV6-1 | TRBD2 | CASSSSGGETQYF | TGTGCCAGCAGCTCTAGCGGTGGAGAGACCCAGTACTTC
- | TRBJ1-2 | TRBV6-2/TRBV6-3 | - | CASSLNYGYTF | TGTGCCAGCAGTCTGAACTATGGCTACACCTTC
- | TRBJ1-1 | TRBV5-1 | - | CASSPQYSNTEAFF | TGCGCCAGCAGCCCACAATACAGCAACACTGAAGCTTTCTTT
- | TRBJ1-1 | TRBV19 | TRBD1 | CASSIGQGRVTEAFF | TGTGCCAGTAGTATTGGACAGGGCAGGGTCACTGAAGCTTTCTTT
- | TRBJ1-1 | TRBV18 | TRBD1 | CASSRDRLNTEAFF | TGTGCCAGCTCACGGGACAGACTTAACACTGAAGCTTTCTTT